This TCR beta chain came from a study of T cell repertoires in cytomegalovirus infection. Whole-study context: The authors relied on CMV epitopes, both recently identified HLA-C-restricted and well-studied HLA-B-restricted. Matching HLA type and CMV infection were both indicated by public TCR beta signatures.

Study outcomes and limitations: CMV carriers having the relevant HLA were flagged by cumulative public TCR beta family frequency.

Details on this clonotype: The antigen is undetermined.

TCRdb reprocessed the reads via MiXCR and lists one record per CDR3 protein. The sample shows 700,000 to 850,000 distinct CDR3 sequences, approximately 30% of them seen only once. Trimming left V 4 bases short and J 0 bases short, with 12 bases between. The CDR3 has 15 amino acids. The germline V gene encodes CDR1 SGHVS and CDR2 FNYEAQ. This chain uses TRBV7-6 with TRBJ1-1; D is ambiguous. This receptor was identified in a human donor in good health (CMV status not recorded). Some clones in this sample may be carry-over from other donors' samples. The sequencing here drew on cultured CD8+ T cells from PBMCs, taken from culture after CMV antigen stimulation. CDR3 DNA sequence: TGTGCCAGCAGCTCGGCCACAATGATGAACACTGAAGCTTTCTTT. Translating gives CASSSATMMNTEAFF.